The text below deals with one T cell receptor (beta chain). CDR1 and CDR2 (germline): MNHEY, SMNVEV (reference sequence). The CDR3 totals 15 residues. V was cut by 5 bases and J by 0 bases, with 11 bases left in between. The data were obtained in a study of control samples from healthy donors and cancer patients. Sequenced by immunoSEQ multiplex PCR; TCRdb stores in-frame clones only, minus some. The data show some 170,000 clones, roughly 94% seen once. Sequencing was done on a sample of PBMCs. This TCR was sampled from a man aged 60-69 years with colorectal cancer. The gene calls are TRBV27 and TRBJ1-5; D gene ambiguous. This CDR3 reads CASSADGYSNQPQHF. The CDR3 DNA is TGTGCCAGCAGTGCCGACGGATATAGCAATCAGCCCCAGCATTTT.